This T cell receptor beta chain was recorded in a study of read filtering for tumor transcriptome and immune sequencing. Study-wide background: TCR-mapped reads were about 4.05 to 10.27 million with IR-seq versus roughly 80 to 1,300 with RNA-seq.

Germline V gene lookup returns CDR1 MDHEN and CDR2 SYDVKM. This CDR3 comprises 16 residues. Trimming took off 4 bases at V and 2 bases at J, with 16 bases between the two ends. This clonotype was detected many times. Every patient had bone marrow sampled while the disease was active. From roughly 390 ng of RNA, a library with molecular barcoded alpha/delta and beta/gamma adaptors was made. TCRdb used MiXCR to reprocess the reads, holding one entry per CDR3 protein. The repertoire holds 40,000 to 50,000 distinct CDR3 sequences, with 13% as singletons. Sequencing used a population of CD138-negative cells sorted from bone marrow. The chain has TRBV28 and TRBJ2-3; perhaps TRBD1 as D (6 bases). This receptor was taken from a donor at least 40 years old with multiple myeloma. The DNA for the CDR3 is TGTGCCAGCAGTTCCTCAGGGGCGCGAGACACAGATACGCAGTATTTT. Translating gives CASSSSGARDTDTQYF.